This T cell receptor (beta chain) is from a study of CD8+CD57+ T cells in acquired aplastic anemia. At the level of the study: Quantities of DNA derived from sorted CD4+ and CD8+ cells averaged roughly 3 ug.

Study-wide points: The same twenty-nine CD8+ CDR3 sequences occurred in patients and in controls. For CD8+ Simpson's diversity, patients and controls showed no significant difference.

Germline V CDR1 and CDR2: SEHNR, FQNEAQ (reference sequence). This CDR3 spans 13 amino acids. Between the trimmed V and J ends, which lost 4 bases and 8 bases, there was a span of 11 bases. A word on this clonotype: Its antigen is not identified.

The template used for profiling TCR beta VDJ and CDR3 was genomic DNA. Each CDR3 protein gets one entry after TCRdb re-called the reads with MiXCR. The table lists approximately 200,000 distinct CDR3 sequences, under 70% of them singletons. This chain links TRBV7-9 with TRBJ2-2; the D is unclear. The source material was sorted CD4+, CD8+, or CD8+CD57+ T cells (not recorded which) from PBMCs. The TCR was taken from a human donor with severe aplastic anemia or a healthy control (not recorded which). This CDR3 is CASSYLPTGELFF. Here the CDR3 DNA reads TGTGCCAGCAGCTACTTACCGACAGGGGAGCTGTTTTTT.